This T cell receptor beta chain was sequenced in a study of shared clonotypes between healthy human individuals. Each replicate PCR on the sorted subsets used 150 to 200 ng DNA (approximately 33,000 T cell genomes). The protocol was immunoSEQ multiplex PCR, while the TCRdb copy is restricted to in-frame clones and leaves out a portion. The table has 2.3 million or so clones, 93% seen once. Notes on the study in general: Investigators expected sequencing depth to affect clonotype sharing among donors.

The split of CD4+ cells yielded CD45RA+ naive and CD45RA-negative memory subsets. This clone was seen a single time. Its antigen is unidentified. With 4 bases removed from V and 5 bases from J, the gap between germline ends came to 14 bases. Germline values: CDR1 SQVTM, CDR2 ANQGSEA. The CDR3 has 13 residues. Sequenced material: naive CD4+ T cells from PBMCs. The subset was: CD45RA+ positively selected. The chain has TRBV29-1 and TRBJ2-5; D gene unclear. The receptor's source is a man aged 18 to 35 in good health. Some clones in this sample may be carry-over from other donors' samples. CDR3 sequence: CSVVRSAGETQYF. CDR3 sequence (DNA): TGCAGCGTTGTCCGCTCGGCCGGCGAGACCCAGTACTTC.